This note documents a single T cell receptor (beta chain) sequence. Its antigen is currently not known. The CDR3 end falls 3 residues outside the read, so it is completed with the germline J gene. This record comes from a study of TET2 disruption in CD19-targeted CAR T cells (dated by TCRdb to the late 2010s). For context, the study as a whole: The number of samples was determined by the original clinical trial design and by which samples were available, and no additional inclusion criteria were applied.

The intended sense of this specimen's treatment or condition label: autologous CTL019 cells: CD19 CAR with 4-1BB and CD3 zeta domains. TCR zeta and 4-1BB costimulatory signaling domains were incorporated into the CD19 CAR. T cells for CTL019 manufacturing were collected from peripheral blood by leukapheresis. The DNeasy Blood and Tissue Kit was used to extract genomic DNA from pre-infusion T cells, peripheral blood, or sorted post-infusion T cells. Study-wide conclusions, independent of this receptor: The conclusions drawn about the patient's CAR T cells were based on extensive analysis of just one subject.

TCR beta chain deep sequencing was performed with the immunoSEQ assay. From the authors' description of their analysis: Only productive TCR beta rearrangements went into calculating clonotype frequencies. This immuneACCESS table, as held by TCRdb, lists in-frame sequences with V and J called but not all clones. Of the missing ones, under half trace to an unresolved V gene in checked studies; the others have no known cause. The D gene and trimming were derived from the DNA, and the V and J assignments and clone size from that table. The sample table on file contains 25,000 or so clones. The ten biggest clones cover under 2.5% of the sample. The CDR3 measures 16 amino acids from cysteine to phenylalanine. Only the CDR3 bases that were read are kept: 39 of them, in frame from base 1. CDR1 SNHLY and CDR2 FYNNEI are derived from the germline V gene.

This material consisted of CD8- CAR+ T cells sorted from cultured blood T cells, taken for CD19 CAR T cell therapy. The cell subset or site label here, explained by the study, means: CD8-negative CAR-positive T cells from the infusion product. The sequence is built from TRBV2 and TRBJ2-4; TRBD2 might be the D gene, on 6 matching bases. This clonotype originated in a man aged 65 to 85 with chronic lymphocytic leukemia. CDR3 reads: CASSDQGGARQETQYF. CDR3 bases read: TGTGCCAGCAGTGATCAAGGCGGGGCACGCCAAGAGACT.